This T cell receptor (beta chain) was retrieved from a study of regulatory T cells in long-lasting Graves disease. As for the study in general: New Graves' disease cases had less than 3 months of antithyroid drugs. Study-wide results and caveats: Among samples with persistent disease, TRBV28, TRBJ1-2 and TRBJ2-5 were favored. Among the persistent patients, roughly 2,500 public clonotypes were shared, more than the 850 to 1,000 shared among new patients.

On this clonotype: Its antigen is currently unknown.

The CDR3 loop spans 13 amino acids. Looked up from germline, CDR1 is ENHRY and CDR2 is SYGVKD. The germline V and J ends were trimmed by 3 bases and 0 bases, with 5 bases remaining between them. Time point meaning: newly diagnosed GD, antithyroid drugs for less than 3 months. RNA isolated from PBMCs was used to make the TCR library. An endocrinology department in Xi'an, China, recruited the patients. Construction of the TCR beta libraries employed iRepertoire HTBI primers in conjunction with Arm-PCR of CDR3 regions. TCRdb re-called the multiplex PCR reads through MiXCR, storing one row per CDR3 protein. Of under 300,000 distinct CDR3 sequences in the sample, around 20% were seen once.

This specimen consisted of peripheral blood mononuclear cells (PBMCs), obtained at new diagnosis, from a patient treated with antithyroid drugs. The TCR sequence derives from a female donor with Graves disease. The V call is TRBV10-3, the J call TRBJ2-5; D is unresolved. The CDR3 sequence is CAISERNQETQYF. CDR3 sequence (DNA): TGTGCCATCAGTGAACGGAACCAAGAGACCCAGTACTTC.